The TCR beta chain under discussion was sequenced for a study of cytomegalovirus exposure and HLA in healthy donors (dated by TCRdb to about 2017). Background for the entire study: An earlier analysis of several hundred of the donors reported 276 Gb of sequence data and about 120 million unique TCR beta sequences obtained from about 180 million T cells. Donor age, sex, ethnicity and CMV serostatus were collected together with the repertoire data. Class I and class II HLA loci were covered by the typing at four-digit resolution. In a later genetic analysis, genome-wide SNP genotypes for 398 of the 666 donors were used, and that subset was treated as a discovery cohort. An early release that covered around 590 HLA-typed donors contained approximately 290 gigabases of sequencing data and approximately 85 million unique TCR sequences. Among around 400 genotyped donors of the cohort, an average of around 250,000 unique TCR beta nucleotide sequences was sequenced per donor, of which approximately 18% were non-productive. Of the roughly 400 genotyped donors, 81% were placed in the genetic ancestry cluster associated with self-reported Caucasian donors. All discovery cohort repertoires had been generated on a single sequencing platform. Typing coverage differed by locus: A, B, C, DRB1 and DQB1 were typed in about 620-630 donors, DQA1 in about 500, DPA1 in nearly 610, and DPB1 in 472. The aim of the study was to test whether cataloging public T cell receptors could identify signatures of past pathogen exposure. In an earlier analysis of about 590 of the donors, high-throughput TCR beta sequencing was used to judge whether each TCR beta V gene segment behaved as functional or pseudogenic. To predict cytomegalovirus infection status, the study brought together high-throughput TCR immunosequencing, statistical association of individual TCRs with disease status, and machine learning. A separate validation cohort of approximately 120 different subjects was used in addition to the roughly 700-subject first cohort. Using immunosequencing, the study profiled T cell repertoires from roughly 650 subjects and related those repertoires to cytomegalovirus serostatus. Four to six DR-DQ haplotypes were handled as single units for association and clustering, since linkage in the cohort was strong. A later analysis re-analyzed previously published TCR beta repertoires from roughly 630 donors and added high-resolution HLA genotyping to study TCR occurrence patterns. Rather than drawing on any new phenotypic data, the later analysis identified candidate immune exposures from TCR beta sequences and the way those sequences occurred across donors.

The cohort consisted of approximately 690 healthy bone marrow donors. At the time of sampling, every cohort member was nominally healthy, though immune exposures that went unrecorded were likely present. The donor was CMV seronegative and was included in the group of under 450 seronegative cohort members. A peripheral blood sample was collected from each donor, and TCR beta sequencing was performed on peripheral blood mononuclear cells. The Qiagen DNeasy Blood Extraction Kit was used to extract genomic DNA from the blood cell samples. The protocol used for the library was the immunoSEQ multiplex PCR assay. The multiplex PCR relied on a mix of 60 forward primers for TCR Vbeta segments and 13 reverse primers for TCR Jbeta segments. The CDR3 region of rearranged TCR beta genes was amplified from genomic DNA with a multiplex PCR assay. On the Illumina HiSeq System, the amplified TCR beta libraries were sequenced as 87-base-pair reads. Processing in the source paper ran as follows. A later analysis tallied tens of millions of unique TCR beta chains across the 650 to 750 repertoires, and some 10 million of those chains were shared by two or more donors. A nearest-neighbor algorithm error-corrected the raw reads and collapsed the reads into unique sequences, merging closely related sequences to remove PCR and sequencing errors. V, D and J gene segments were assigned by aligning CDR3 sequences to IMGT reference sequences. For a sequence to be retained, a match of at least six nucleotides to both a V gene segment and a J gene segment was required. A rearrangement was called productive if the CDR3 had no stop codons and remained in frame with V and J, and every other rearrangement was called non-productive. Following IMGT convention, CDR3 was defined as the stretch from the second conserved V-encoded cysteine to the conserved J-encoded phenylalanine. In an earlier analysis of just under 600 of the donors, sequences lacking an unambiguous match to a single V gene segment were excluded. In an earlier analysis of several hundred of the donors, a V segment was called functional when productive rearrangements were above 56.7%, and segregating when the standard deviation between donors exceeded 5%. A statistical classification framework was built to diagnose cytomegalovirus status from the catalog of TCR beta chain sequences. V and J gene assignment, in a later analysis, came from comparing TCR nucleotide sequences with IMGT/GENE-DB human TR gene sequences. Using the TCRdist pipeline, a later analysis assigned CDR3 sequences along with most-parsimonious VDJ recombination scenarios. In a later analysis, each TCR beta chain was defined by its CDR3 amino acid sequence together with its V-gene family, and reads lacking a unique V-gene family were excluded. As a way to deal with suspected cross-contamination and a sequencing artifact, a later analysis dropped 450 to 700 nucleotide sequences that were highly shared and had low generation probability. For each public chain, a later analysis derived a clonal expansion index from normalized ranks of inferred template counts within each repertoire. In a later analysis, generation probabilities were computed using a VDJ recombination model fitted to out-of-frame rearrangements, and the results were checked against IGoR. A later analysis scored TCR-TCR, TCR-HLA and TCR-CMV co-occurrence with hypergeometric tests, applying a repertoire-size bias correction to TCR pairs. False discovery rates were estimated in a later analysis by permuting HLA or CMV assignments 20 times. In a later analysis, co-occurring TCRs were grouped using DBSCAN, with TCRdist sequence similarity added in when clustering inside HLA-allele-positive subsets. Repertoires with fewer than 30,000 or more than 120,000 public chains, plus five repertoires with anomalous nucleotide sharing, were excluded from co-occurrence clustering. This immuneACCESS table, as held by TCRdb, lists in-frame sequences with V and J called but not all clones. Of the missing ones, under half trace to an unresolved V gene in checked studies; the others have no known cause. Clone size and the V and J calls come from that table; the DNA yielded D and trimming. The table for this sample lists 90,000 to 100,000 clones; around 70% of them were counted only once. About 2.5% of the sample goes to the ten largest clones.

Trimming takes 11 bases from V and 2 bases from J, and the germline ends sit 10 bases apart. Per the germline V gene, SNHLY is the CDR1 and FYNNEI is the CDR2. From the cysteine through the phenylalanine, the CDR3 covers 12 amino acids. Left in the record is the CDR3 DNA by itself, 36 bases read in frame from the first base. Summary of the overall study and its limitations: The 87-base-pair reads could not distinguish some IMGT-functional V segments, including TRBV6-2 and TRBV6-3, so those segments were excluded. Only TCR beta chains were sequenced in this cohort, and the absence of alpha or paired-chain data limited detectable features. The earlier analysis of about 600 of the donors excluded 15 to 20 rarely observed V segments, including chromosome 9 orphons, because counts were too low. Cytomegalovirus status was reported to be diagnosed by the classifier with high specificity and sensitivity in both the original and validation cohorts. Correlated functional status among segregating V segments might be attributable to linkage disequilibrium, but an unknown experimental factor could not be ruled out. A cluster of highly shared sequence variants was judged likely to represent a technical artifact of the sequencing pipeline. According to a later analysis, TCR association rates differed among HLA loci, with DRB1 alleles showing the most associated TCRs and HLA-C alleles showing the fewest. In a later genetic analysis, a missense DCLRE1C variant was associated with V-gene and J-gene trimming of TCR beta chains, and the association was replicated in an independent cohort. Several of the top co-occurrence clusters appeared to be linked to parvovirus B19, influenza, CMV and Epstein-Barr virus, according to a later analysis. A further reported finding was that TCR beta sequences accurately predicted the HLA-A and HLA-B alleles for most subjects in the first cohort. At a false discovery rate of 0.05, a later analysis linked 16,000 or so TCR beta sequences to specific HLA alleles. In a later analysis, most CMV-associated TCR beta chains were found to appear HLA-restricted, with HLA associations seemingly driven largely by CMV exposure. Immune exposure information for the cohort was limited to CMV serostatus. When HLA alleles, especially DR and DQ, strongly co-occurred, attributing TCR associations to individual alleles was difficult. A total of fewer than 200 TCR beta chains were listed by the study as associated with cytomegalovirus. Across donors, most TCR sequences were observed very rarely, whereas some public TCRs were present in many individuals. A few of the identified cytomegalovirus-associated TCR beta chains were confirmed in vitro to be specific for cytomegalovirus antigens. Compared with the 666-donor mean, donors in an Asian-associated ancestry cluster had fewer N-insertions in productive TCRs, according to a later genetic analysis. Sequencing depth was assumed to be roughly uniform across donors in the presence/absence analyses, though that assumption may not hold. Broadly in line with IMGT annotations, most TCR beta V segments showed up in productive rearrangements about 90% or about 30% of the time in an earlier analysis of approximately 640 of the donors. Because some donors lacked HLA typing at each locus, the association tests relied only on the typed subset. In a later analysis, HLA-associated TCR beta chains showed more clonal expansion and lower generation probabilities than non-associated chains that were equally common. According to the authors, the approach could potentially be generalized to other disease states and immunological phenotypes.

A note on this clone: What this receptor recognizes is not known. It has no much larger one-base neighbor in the sample; base qualities were not kept.

The sample comprised PBMCs. The sequence was obtained from a man in his fifties or sixties in good health and CMV-seronegative. This sequence uses TRBV2 and TRBJ1-3, with no reliable assignment of the D segment. The DNA reads as follows: TGTGCCTCTAGAGGGCCTGGAAACACCATATATTTT. Translated, it reads CASRGPGNTIYF. With the rest looked up from the reference TRBV2 and TRBJ1-3 genes rather than sequenced, the full variable domain is EPEVTQTPSHQVTQMGQEVILRCVPISNHLYFYWYRQILGQKVEFLVSFYNNEISEKSEIFDDQFSVERPDGSNFTLKIRSTKLEDSAMYFCASRGPGNTIYFGEGSWLTVV.